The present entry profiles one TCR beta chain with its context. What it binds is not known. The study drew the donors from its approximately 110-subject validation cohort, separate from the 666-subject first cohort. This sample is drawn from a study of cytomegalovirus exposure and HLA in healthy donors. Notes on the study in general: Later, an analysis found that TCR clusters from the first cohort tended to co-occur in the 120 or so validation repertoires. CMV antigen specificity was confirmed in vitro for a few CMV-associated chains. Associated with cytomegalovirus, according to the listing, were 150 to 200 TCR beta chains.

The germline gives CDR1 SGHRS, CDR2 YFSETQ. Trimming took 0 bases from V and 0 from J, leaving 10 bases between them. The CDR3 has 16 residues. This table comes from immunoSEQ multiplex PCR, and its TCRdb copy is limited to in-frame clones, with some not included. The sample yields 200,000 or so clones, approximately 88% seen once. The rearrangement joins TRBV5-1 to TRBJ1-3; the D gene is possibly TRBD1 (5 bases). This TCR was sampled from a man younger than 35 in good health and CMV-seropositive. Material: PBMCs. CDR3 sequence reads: CASSLEGADSGNTIYF. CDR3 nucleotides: TGCGCCAGCAGCTTGGAAGGGGCCGACTCTGGAAACACCATATATTTT.